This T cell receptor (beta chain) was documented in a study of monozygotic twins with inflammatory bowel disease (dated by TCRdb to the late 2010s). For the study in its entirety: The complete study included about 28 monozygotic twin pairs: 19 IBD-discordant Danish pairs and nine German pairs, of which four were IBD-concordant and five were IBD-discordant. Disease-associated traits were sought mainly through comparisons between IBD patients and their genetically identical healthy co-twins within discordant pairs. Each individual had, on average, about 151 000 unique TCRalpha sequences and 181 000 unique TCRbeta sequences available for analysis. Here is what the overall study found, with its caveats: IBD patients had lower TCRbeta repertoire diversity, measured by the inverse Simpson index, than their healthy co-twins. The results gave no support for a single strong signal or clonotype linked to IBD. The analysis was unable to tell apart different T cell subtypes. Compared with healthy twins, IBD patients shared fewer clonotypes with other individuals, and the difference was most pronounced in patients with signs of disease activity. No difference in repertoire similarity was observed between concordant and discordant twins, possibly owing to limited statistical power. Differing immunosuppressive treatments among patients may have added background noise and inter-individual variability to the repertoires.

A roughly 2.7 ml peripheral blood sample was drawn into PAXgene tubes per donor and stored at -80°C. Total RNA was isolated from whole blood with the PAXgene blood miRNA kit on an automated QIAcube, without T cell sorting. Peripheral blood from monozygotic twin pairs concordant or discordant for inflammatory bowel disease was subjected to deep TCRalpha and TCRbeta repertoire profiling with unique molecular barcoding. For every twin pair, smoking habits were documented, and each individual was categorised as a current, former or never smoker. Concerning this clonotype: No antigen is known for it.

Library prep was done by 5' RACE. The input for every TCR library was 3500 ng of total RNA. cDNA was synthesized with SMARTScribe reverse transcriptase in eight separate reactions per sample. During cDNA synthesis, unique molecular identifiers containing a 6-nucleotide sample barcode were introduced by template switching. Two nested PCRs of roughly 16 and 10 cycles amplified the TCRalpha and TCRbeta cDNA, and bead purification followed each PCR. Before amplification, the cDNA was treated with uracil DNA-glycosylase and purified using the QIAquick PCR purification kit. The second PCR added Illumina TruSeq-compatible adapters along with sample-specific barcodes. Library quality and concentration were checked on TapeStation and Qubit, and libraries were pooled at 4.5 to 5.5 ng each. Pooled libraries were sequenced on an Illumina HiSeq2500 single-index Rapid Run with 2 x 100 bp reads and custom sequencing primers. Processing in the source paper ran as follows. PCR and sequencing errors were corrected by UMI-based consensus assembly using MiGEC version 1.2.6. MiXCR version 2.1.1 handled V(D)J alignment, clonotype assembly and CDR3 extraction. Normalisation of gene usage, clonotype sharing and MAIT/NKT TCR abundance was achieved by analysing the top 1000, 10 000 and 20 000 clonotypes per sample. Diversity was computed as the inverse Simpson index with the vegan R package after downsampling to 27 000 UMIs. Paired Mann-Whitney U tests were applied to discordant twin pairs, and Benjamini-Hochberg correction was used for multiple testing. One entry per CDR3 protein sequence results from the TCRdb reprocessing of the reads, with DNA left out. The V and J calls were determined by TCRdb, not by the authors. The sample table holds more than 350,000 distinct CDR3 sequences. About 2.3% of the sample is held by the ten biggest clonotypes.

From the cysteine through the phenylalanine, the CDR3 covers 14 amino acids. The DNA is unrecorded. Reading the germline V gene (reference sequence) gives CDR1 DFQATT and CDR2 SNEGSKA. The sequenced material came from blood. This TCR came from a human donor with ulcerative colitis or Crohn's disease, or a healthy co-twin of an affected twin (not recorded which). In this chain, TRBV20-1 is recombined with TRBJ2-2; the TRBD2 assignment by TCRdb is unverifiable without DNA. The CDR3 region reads CSARARSGTGELFF.